A selection of T cell receptor beta chains follows, all from one sample in a study of blood T cell repertoires in COVID-19. Clones were read by immunoSEQ multiplex PCR, and TCRdb kept only the in-frame ones, dropping some. Among around 220,000 clones, around 75% were seen once, and the ten largest hold around 4.7%. The sequenced sample was peripheral blood. These receptors originate from a human donor in a cohort sampled during active COVID-19. Each CDR3 is given with its conserved first and last residue. Fields, in order: CDR3 protein, CDR3 length, J gene, D gene, V gene. D genes are given only for firm matches.

CDR3aa: CASSFSRANTEAFF
len: 14
j_gene: TRBJ1-1
d_gene: NA
v_gene: TRBV7-2

CDR3aa: CAISSMAGGPDTQYF
len: 15
j_gene: TRBJ2-3
d_gene: TRBD2
v_gene: TRBV10-3

CDR3aa: CASSLGLAGNNEQFF
len: 15
j_gene: TRBJ2-1
d_gene: TRBD2
v_gene: TRBV5-1

CDR3aa: CASRTGGSGYTF
len: 12
j_gene: TRBJ1-2
d_gene: TRBD1
v_gene: TRBV28

CDR3aa: CASSFGLYEQYF
len: 12
j_gene: TRBJ2-7
d_gene: NA
v_gene: TRBV11-2

CDR3aa: CAIRRQGTNEKLFF
len: 14
j_gene: TRBJ1-4
d_gene: NA
v_gene: TRBV10-3

CDR3aa: CASSLSRDRLSGANVLTF
len: 18
j_gene: TRBJ2-6
d_gene: TRBD1
v_gene: TRBV7-8

CDR3aa: CARPGLPYNEQFF
len: 13
j_gene: TRBJ2-1
d_gene: TRBD2
v_gene: TRBV5-1

CDR3aa: CASSLDLKQQFF
len: 12
j_gene: TRBJ2-1
d_gene: NA
v_gene: TRBV11-2

CDR3aa: CASSPFGVSGELFF
len: 14
j_gene: TRBJ2-2
d_gene: NA
v_gene: TRBV18

CDR3aa: CASSTSLYGYTF
len: 12
j_gene: TRBJ1-2
d_gene: NA
v_gene: TRBV28

CDR3aa: CASSYFGTLNTGELFF
len: 16
j_gene: TRBJ2-2
d_gene: NA
v_gene: TRBV6-5

CDR3aa: CASSGQGLTEAFF
len: 13
j_gene: TRBJ1-1
d_gene: TRBD1
v_gene: TRBV6-2/TRBV6-3

CDR3aa: CASSGQTGSTDTQYF
len: 15
j_gene: TRBJ2-3
d_gene: NA
v_gene: TRBV6-2/TRBV6-3

CDR3aa: CATSDGAMETQYF
len: 13
j_gene: TRBJ2-5
d_gene: NA
v_gene: TRBV24-1

CDR3aa: CASSSGQPNTEAFF
len: 14
j_gene: TRBJ1-1
d_gene: TRBD1
v_gene: TRBV5-1

CDR3aa: CASSLLAGGTNEQFF
len: 15
j_gene: TRBJ2-1
d_gene: TRBD2
v_gene: TRBV5-4

CDR3aa: CASSLDSTGELFF
len: 13
j_gene: TRBJ2-2
d_gene: NA
v_gene: TRBV7-9

CDR3aa: CASSPRLRSDQPQHF
len: 15
j_gene: TRBJ1-5
d_gene: NA
v_gene: TRBV19

CDR3aa: CASSEKAGETHEQYF
len: 15
j_gene: TRBJ2-7
d_gene: TRBD2
v_gene: TRBV2

CDR3aa: CASSAAGGPYNEQFF
len: 15
j_gene: TRBJ2-1
d_gene: TRBD2
v_gene: TRBV19

CDR3aa: CASSLAPGQASPLHF
len: 15
j_gene: TRBJ1-6
d_gene: TRBD1
v_gene: TRBV7-2

CDR3aa: CASSPPGRSSYNEQFF
len: 16
j_gene: TRBJ2-1
d_gene: NA
v_gene: TRBV11-2

CDR3aa: CATSDGLNTEAFF
len: 13
j_gene: TRBJ1-1
d_gene: NA
v_gene: TRBV18

CDR3aa: CASSLGQGGSGSPLHF
len: 16
j_gene: TRBJ1-6
d_gene: TRBD1
v_gene: TRBV3-1/TRBV3-2